This is a list of T cell receptor beta chains from one sample in a study of T cells in Graves' hyperthyroidism and ophthalmopathy. TCRdb re-called the multiplex PCR reads with MiXCR, one entry per CDR3 protein. The data contain a few hundred thousand distinct CDR3 sequences, roughly 13% of them singletons. The source material was blood. These receptors were obtained from a man aged 30 to 39 with Graves' hyperthyroidism that later progressed to Graves' ophthalmopathy. The conserved cysteine and the conserved F or W are not part of the CDR3 here. Rows may omit the clone size; those that give it use once, few, many or a size class.

CDR3aa: ASSLSRTANTEAF
abundance: many
j_gene: TRBJ1-1
len: 13
v_gene: TRBV11-2

CDR3aa: ASSVQSSGANVLT
abundance: .
j_gene: TRBJ2-6
len: 13
v_gene: TRBV9

CDR3aa: SARVYRSSYNSPLH
abundance: .
j_gene: TRBJ1-6
len: 14
v_gene: TRBV20-1

CDR3aa: ASSFERGPADTQY
abundance: .
j_gene: TRBJ2-3
len: 13
v_gene: TRBV5-1

CDR3aa: ASSLSTGPEAF
abundance: many
j_gene: TRBJ1-1
len: 11
v_gene: TRBV3-1

CDR3aa: ASRLTDNYGYT
abundance: many
j_gene: TRBJ1-2
len: 11
v_gene: TRBV6-1

CDR3aa: ASSARQELIYGYT
abundance: many
j_gene: TRBJ1-2
len: 13
v_gene: TRBV2

CDR3aa: ASSRTPPKAKNIQY
abundance: few
j_gene: TRBJ2-4
len: 14
v_gene: TRBV4-2

CDR3aa: ASNLGLAGGLSTDTQY
abundance: .
j_gene: TRBJ2-3
len: 16
v_gene: TRBV10-2

CDR3aa: SVYRGDYNEQF
abundance: .
j_gene: TRBJ2-1
len: 11
v_gene: TRBV29-1

CDR3aa: ASWDRRFWGYGYT
abundance: .
j_gene: TRBJ1-2
len: 13
v_gene: TRBV19

CDR3aa: ASSLLQGADEQF
abundance: .
j_gene: TRBJ2-1
len: 12
v_gene: TRBV14

CDR3aa: ASSTGQLHNEKLF
abundance: few
j_gene: TRBJ1-4
len: 13
v_gene: TRBV9

CDR3aa: ASSLWGRRGTQETQY
abundance: .
j_gene: TRBJ2-5
len: 15
v_gene: TRBV11-2

CDR3aa: ASSDRDGNTEAF
abundance: many
j_gene: TRBJ1-1
len: 12
v_gene: TRBV18

CDR3aa: ASSLAQVGQGAF
abundance: many
j_gene: TRBJ1-1
len: 12
v_gene: TRBV7-9

CDR3aa: ASSVEGSPLH
abundance: many
j_gene: TRBJ1-6
len: 10
v_gene: TRBV9

CDR3aa: SVGVSGNTIY
abundance: .
j_gene: TRBJ1-3
len: 10
v_gene: TRBV29-1

CDR3aa: SARGEGDQPQH
abundance: many
j_gene: TRBJ1-5
len: 11
v_gene: TRBV20-1

CDR3aa: ASSLGTEAYGYT
abundance: .
j_gene: TRBJ1-2
len: 12
v_gene: TRBV7-9

CDR3aa: ASKNRGELSNQPQH
abundance: many
j_gene: TRBJ1-5
len: 14
v_gene: TRBV6-1

CDR3aa: SAPRQGATYEQY
abundance: many
j_gene: TRBJ2-7
len: 12
v_gene: TRBV20-1

CDR3aa: ASSSPDRGSNQPQH
abundance: many
j_gene: TRBJ1-5
len: 14
v_gene: TRBV6-2/TRBV6-3

CDR3aa: ASSSGFGAF
abundance: .
j_gene: TRBJ1-1
len: 9
v_gene: TRBV5-1

CDR3aa: ASRLTRDEAF
abundance: many
j_gene: TRBJ1-1
len: 10
v_gene: TRBV6-1

CDR3aa: ASSFNEGAAGKETQY
abundance: many
j_gene: TRBJ2-5
len: 15
v_gene: TRBV12-3/TRBV12-4

CDR3aa: ASSLAPLPSYEQF
abundance: .
j_gene: TRBJ2-1
len: 13
v_gene: TRBV7-2

CDR3aa: AWSTDYSNQPQH
abundance: few
j_gene: TRBJ1-5
len: 12
v_gene: TRBV30

CDR3aa: ASSVGGGGAHEQF
abundance: .
j_gene: TRBJ2-1
len: 13
v_gene: TRBV9

CDR3aa: ASSHSGGAVNEQF
abundance: many
j_gene: TRBJ2-1
len: 13
v_gene: TRBV12-3/TRBV12-4

CDR3aa: ASSLRGQENTEAF
abundance: many
j_gene: TRBJ1-1
len: 13
v_gene: TRBV7-9

CDR3aa: ASSQDLRGGFSNQPQH
abundance: few
j_gene: TRBJ1-5
len: 16
v_gene: TRBV4-1

CDR3aa: ASSQAGGKLF
abundance: many
j_gene: TRBJ1-4
len: 10
v_gene: TRBV4-1

CDR3aa: ASSYGQMNQPQH
abundance: few
j_gene: TRBJ1-5
len: 12
v_gene: TRBV6-6

CDR3aa: ASSQSTGPRFYEQY
abundance: few
j_gene: TRBJ2-7
len: 14
v_gene: TRBV4-1

CDR3aa: ATSETGTVDGYT
abundance: many
j_gene: TRBJ1-2
len: 12
v_gene: TRBV24-1

CDR3aa: ASKDQNTEAF
abundance: few
j_gene: TRBJ1-1
len: 10
v_gene: TRBV7-9

CDR3aa: SARDLGRGSNQPQH
abundance: few
j_gene: TRBJ1-5
len: 14
v_gene: TRBV20-1

CDR3aa: SARGHANEQF
abundance: many
j_gene: TRBJ2-1
len: 10
v_gene: TRBV20-1

CDR3aa: VSRPGQGNSPLH
abundance: .
j_gene: TRBJ1-6
len: 12
v_gene: TRBV6-1

CDR3aa: ASSSRTGPGELF
abundance: .
j_gene: TRBJ2-2
len: 12
v_gene: TRBV11-2

CDR3aa: GSAGSNYGYT
abundance: .
j_gene: TRBJ1-2
len: 10
v_gene: TRBV6-1

CDR3aa: ASSRTGTGGNEQF
abundance: few
j_gene: TRBJ2-1
len: 13
v_gene: TRBV5-1

CDR3aa: ASSYGGGKENEQF
abundance: .
j_gene: TRBJ2-1
len: 13
v_gene: TRBV6-5

CDR3aa: SALSVGETQY
abundance: .
j_gene: TRBJ2-5
len: 10
v_gene: TRBV20-1

CDR3aa: ASSPDGPYGYT
abundance: many
j_gene: TRBJ1-2
len: 11
v_gene: TRBV12-3/TRBV12-4

CDR3aa: ASKQNNEQF
abundance: few
j_gene: TRBJ2-1
len: 9
v_gene: TRBV2

CDR3aa: ASSHFPAGSYQETQY
abundance: many
j_gene: TRBJ2-5
len: 15
v_gene: TRBV3-1

CDR3aa: ASSLSHPEAF
abundance: many
j_gene: TRBJ1-1
len: 10
v_gene: TRBV7-9

CDR3aa: ASSLYLDRVTQY
abundance: many
j_gene: TRBJ2-3
len: 12
v_gene: TRBV27

CDR3aa: ASSAGQGGSTDTQY
abundance: .
j_gene: TRBJ2-3
len: 14
v_gene: TRBV28

CDR3aa: ASSVLNRVHGYT
abundance: many
j_gene: TRBJ1-2
len: 12
v_gene: TRBV11-2

CDR3aa: ASSWDPTRPYSYT
abundance: .
j_gene: TRBJ1-2
len: 13
v_gene: TRBV27

CDR3aa: ASSQDPGTSSYEQY
abundance: many
j_gene: TRBJ2-7
len: 14
v_gene: TRBV3-1

CDR3aa: ASSLEAVWTEAF
abundance: many
j_gene: TRBJ1-1
len: 12
v_gene: TRBV7-6

CDR3aa: ASSLGVSGLETQY
abundance: few
j_gene: TRBJ2-5
len: 13
v_gene: TRBV5-1

CDR3aa: ASSLGQGGRHNEQF
abundance: many
j_gene: TRBJ2-1
len: 14
v_gene: TRBV7-8